This T cell receptor beta chain was recorded in a study of cytotoxic CD8 clonotypes in ibrutinib-treated CLL. Study observations and caveats: Public clonotypes occurred uncommonly; on treatment, they contracted or remained stable. Clonality rose at ibrutinib response, held steady in sustained remission, and fell toward baseline at progression.

Turning to this clone: What it binds is unknown.

This CDR3 comprises 15 residues. V was cut by 2 bases and J by 5 bases, with 15 bases left in between. CDR1 is SGHTA and CDR2 is FQGTGA in the germline V gene. Libraries were prepared by immunoSEQ multiplex PCR; TCRdb keeps only in-frame clonotypes and omits some of them. Among tens of thousands of clones listed, 60% to 80% were seen once. This receptor was taken from a human donor with chronic lymphocytic leukemia. The chain couples TRBV7-3 to TRBJ1-2; the D gene is possibly TRBD1 (6 bases). The input for sequencing was PBMCs, taken after 12 months of ibrutinib treatment. CDR3: CASSLYQGQGYGYTF. CDR3 DNA: TGTGCCAGCAGCTTATATCAGGGGCAGGGTTATGGCTACACCTTC. Full variable domain (rest looked up from reference TRBV7-3 and TRBJ1-2): GAGVSQTPSNKVTEKGKYVELRCDPISGHTALYWYRQSLGQGPEFLIYFQGTGAADDSGLPNDRFFAVRPEGSVSTLKIQRTERGDSAVYLCASSLYQGQGYGYTFGSGTRLTVV.